A selection of T cell receptor beta chains follows, all from one sample in a study of neoadjuvant anti-PD-1 for oral cavity cancer. Only in-frame clones appear in the TCRdb table, and some are missing; sequencing was by immunoSEQ multiplex PCR. The repertoire has 40,000 to 50,000 clones, around 79% of them found once; the top ten carry 4% to 5%. Sequencing used PBMCs, obtained after nivolumab (anti-PD-1) treatment. Source of these receptors: a person aged 40 to 85 with oral cavity squamous cell carcinoma. Each CDR3 is given with its conserved first and last residue. The D gene is left open where the match is weak. Only some rows state a clone size, as once, few, many or a class for expanded clones.

abundance: -
d_gene: -
v_gene: TRBV28
j_gene: TRBJ2-5
CDR3nt: TGTGCCAGCAGTTTACCCCAGAAAGAGACCCAGTACTTC
CDR3aa: CASSLPQKETQYF

abundance: -
d_gene: TRBD1
v_gene: TRBV5-5
j_gene: TRBJ2-5
CDR3nt: TGTGCCAGCAGCCCGGGGGACAGGGGGTACCAAGAGACCCAGTACTTC
CDR3aa: CASSPGDRGYQETQYF

abundance: -
d_gene: -
v_gene: TRBV7-9
j_gene: TRBJ2-1
CDR3nt: TGTGCCAGCATCGGACAGTCATACAATGAGCAGTTCTTC
CDR3aa: CASIGQSYNEQFF

abundance: once
d_gene: TRBD2
v_gene: TRBV27
j_gene: TRBJ2-5
CDR3nt: TGTGCCAGCAGTTCTAGCGGGGGGGAGACCCAGTACTTC
CDR3aa: CASSSSGGETQYF

abundance: -
d_gene: -
v_gene: TRBV7-6
j_gene: TRBJ2-2
CDR3nt: TGTGCCAGCAGCAACGGACAGGAGGGCGGGGAGCTGTTTTTT
CDR3aa: CASSNGQEGGELFF

abundance: -
d_gene: -
v_gene: TRBV11-3
j_gene: TRBJ1-1
CDR3nt: TGTGCCAGCAGCGCCGGGACACCAAGAAACACTGAAGCTTTCTTT
CDR3aa: CASSAGTPRNTEAFF

abundance: -
d_gene: -
v_gene: TRBV7-9
j_gene: TRBJ2-1
CDR3nt: TGTGCCAGCAGCAACTCTGATGAGCAGTTCTTC
CDR3aa: CASSNSDEQFF

abundance: -
d_gene: -
v_gene: TRBV6-5
j_gene: TRBJ1-5
CDR3nt: TGTGCCAGCAGTTACTCGAATCAGGACAATCAGCCCCAGCATTTT
CDR3aa: CASSYSNQDNQPQHF

abundance: -
d_gene: -
v_gene: TRBV7-9
j_gene: TRBJ1-6
CDR3nt: TGTGCCAGCAGCTTAGCTTGGAATTCACCCCTCCACTTT
CDR3aa: CASSLAWNSPLHF

abundance: -
d_gene: TRBD2
v_gene: TRBV5-4
j_gene: TRBJ2-3
CDR3nt: TGTGCCAGCAGCCCCGAGTTACTAGCGCCAAGCACAGATACGCAGTATTTT
CDR3aa: CASSPELLAPSTDTQYF

abundance: -
d_gene: -
v_gene: TRBV5-5
j_gene: TRBJ1-1
CDR3nt: TGTGCCAGCAGCTCGAAGGGTAGGGGGGGCCCCTTAGAAGCTTTCTTT
CDR3aa: CASSSKGRGGPLEAFF

abundance: -
d_gene: TRBD1
v_gene: TRBV5-1
j_gene: TRBJ2-7
CDR3nt: TGCGCCAGCAGCCCTTCTCGGACAGGGGGCGAGCAGTACTTC
CDR3aa: CASSPSRTGGEQYF

abundance: -
d_gene: -
v_gene: TRBV6-5
j_gene: TRBJ2-7
CDR3nt: TGTGCCAGCAGTTACTCTTCGGGACCCACCGCCTACGAGCAGTACTTC
CDR3aa: CASSYSSGPTAYEQYF

abundance: -
d_gene: -
v_gene: TRBV2
j_gene: TRBJ2-1
CDR3nt: TGTGCCAGCAGTGAGACAAGGTCCCAGTTCTTC
CDR3aa: CASSETRSQFF

abundance: -
d_gene: -
v_gene: TRBV5-1
j_gene: TRBJ2-2
CDR3nt: TGCGCCAGCAGCCCCTTCGGGGCCGGGGAGCTGTTTTTT
CDR3aa: CASSPFGAGELFF

abundance: -
d_gene: TRBD1
v_gene: TRBV7-9
j_gene: TRBJ1-1
CDR3nt: TGTGCCAGCAGCCCCCGGACAGGGCTGAACACTGAAGCTTTCTTT
CDR3aa: CASSPRTGLNTEAFF

abundance: few
d_gene: -
v_gene: TRBV30
j_gene: TRBJ1-6
CDR3nt: TGTGCCTGGAGGCCGACAGTCTCTAATTCACCCCTCCACTTT
CDR3aa: CAWRPTVSNSPLHF

abundance: medium-sized
d_gene: TRBD1
v_gene: TRBV28
j_gene: TRBJ1-6
CDR3nt: TGTGCCAGCAGTTTATTCGGACAGGGGGCTTCACCCCTCCACTTT
CDR3aa: CASSLFGQGASPLHF

abundance: -
d_gene: -
v_gene: TRBV9
j_gene: TRBJ2-7
CDR3nt: TGTGCCAGCAGCGTAGCCGGGACGAACTACGAGCAGTACTTC
CDR3aa: CASSVAGTNYEQYF

abundance: -
d_gene: TRBD2
v_gene: TRBV4-2
j_gene: TRBJ2-1
CDR3nt: TGTGCCAGCAGCCAAGTTGTGGGGACTAGCGGGATAAATGAGCAGTTCTTC
CDR3aa: CASSQVVGTSGINEQFF

abundance: -
d_gene: -
v_gene: TRBV7-8
j_gene: TRBJ1-4
CDR3nt: TGTGCCAGCGGAAAGAGGGGGTTACTTAATGAAAAACTGTTTTTT
CDR3aa: CASGKRGLLNEKLFF

abundance: -
d_gene: TRBD2
v_gene: TRBV28
j_gene: TRBJ2-5
CDR3nt: TGTGCCAGCAGTCTGGGACTAGCGGGAACCCAAGAGACCCAGTACTTC
CDR3aa: CASSLGLAGTQETQYF

abundance: -
d_gene: TRBD1
v_gene: TRBV5-6
j_gene: TRBJ1-4
CDR3nt: TGTGCCAGCAGCTCTCTAAGGCGGACAGGGACAACTAATGAAAAACTGTTTTTT
CDR3aa: CASSSLRRTGTTNEKLFF

abundance: -
d_gene: -
v_gene: TRBV5-4
j_gene: TRBJ1-1
CDR3nt: TGTGCCAGCATAGCCGGGAACACTGAAGCTTTCTTT
CDR3aa: CASIAGNTEAFF